The rows below give T cell receptor beta chains drawn from one sample of a study of shared clonotypes between healthy human individuals. Using immunoSEQ multiplex PCR, the repertoire was profiled, and TCRdb retains in-frame clones only, with some absent. The table lists some 1.1 million clones, 60% to 85% of them singletons, with roughly 0.82% in the top ten. Sequencing used memory CD4+ T cells from PBMCs. The origin of the receptors is a man aged 18 to 29 in good health. Some clones in this sample may be carry-over from other donors' samples. CDR3s include the opening cysteine and the closing phenylalanine or tryptophan. A D gene is named only where the DNA matches it firmly. Only part of the rows carry a size: once, few, many, or a class if the clone is expanded.

V	size	D	J	length	CDR3	DNA
TRBV10-3	.	.	TRBJ1-1	13	CATSFSDEQTAFF	TGTGCCACATCATTTTCGGATGAACAAACGGCTTTCTTT
TRBV7-8	.	.	TRBJ1-2	13	CASSSGGHYGYTF	TGTGCCAGCAGCTCCGGCGGCCATTATGGCTACACCTTC
TRBV7-9	.	.	TRBJ2-7	14	CASSPSGTPREQYF	TGTGCCAGCAGCCCGTCCGGGACTCCCCGCGAGCAGTACTTC
TRBV27	.	TRBD1	TRBJ1-2	14	CASSPTGGYYGYTF	TGTGCCAGCAGTCCGACAGGGGGCTACTATGGCTACACCTTC
TRBV11-2	.	TRBD2	TRBJ2-7	15	CASSGGLAEAYEQYF	TGTGCCAGCAGCGGGGGACTAGCGGAGGCCTACGAGCAGTACTTC
TRBV15	.	.	TRBJ2-3	16	CATSSLDGSGTDTQYF	TGTGCCACCAGCAGCCTGGACGGGTCTGGCACAGATACGCAGTATTTT
TRBV7-3	.	.	TRBJ2-1	16	CASSLMGGSNSHEQFF	TGTGCCAGCAGCTTAATGGGTGGTAGTAATTCCCATGAGCAGTTCTTC
TRBV2	.	TRBD1	TRBJ2-2	15	CASSYTGGRVGELFF	TGTGCCAGCAGTTACACAGGGGGCCGGGTCGGGGAGCTGTTTTTT
TRBV4-1	few	.	TRBJ1-2	14	CASSQGTGSYGYTF	TGCGCCAGCAGCCAAGGTACAGGATCCTATGGCTACACCTTC
TRBV5-4	.	TRBD2	TRBJ2-7	16	CASSSPLAGASYEQYF	TGTGCCAGCAGCTCCCCACTAGCGGGGGCCTCCTACGAGCAGTACTTC
TRBV11-3	.	.	TRBJ2-7	13	CASSTGGKDEQYF	TGTGCCAGCAGCACCGGGGGAAAGGACGAGCAGTACTTC
TRBV11-2	.	.	TRBJ2-1	19	CASSLDPRASVSTYNEQFF	TGTGCCAGCAGCTTAGACCCCCGGGCTAGCGTAAGTACCTACAATGAGCAGTTCTTC
TRBV11-3	.	TRBD1	TRBJ1-5	16	CASSRGDRDGNQPQHF	TGTGCCAGCAGCAGGGGGGACAGGGACGGCAATCAGCCCCAGCATTTT
TRBV6-6	.	TRBD1	TRBJ1-5	14	CASSPGQANQPQHF	TGTGCCAGCAGCCCGGGACAGGCCAATCAGCCCCAGCATTTT
TRBV4-1	.	TRBD1	TRBJ2-5	15	CASSQAGQGYETQYF	TGCGCCAGCAGCCAAGCGGGACAGGGATATGAGACCCAGTACTTC
TRBV7-3	once	.	TRBJ2-7	15	CASSPTGVMAYEQYF	TGTGCCAGCAGCCCAACGGGAGTCATGGCCTACGAGCAGTACTTC
TRBV5-6	.	TRBD1	TRBJ1-4	14	CASSLQGQIEKLFF	TGTGCCAGCAGCTTGCAGGGACAGATCGAAAAACTGTTTTTT
TRBV7-3	.	.	TRBJ2-2	16	CASSLIGTVNTGELFF	TGTGCCAGCAGCCTGATCGGGACGGTTAACACCGGGGAGCTGTTTTTT
TRBV29-1	.	.	TRBJ2-7	15	CSVVILTGRTYEQYF	TGCAGCGTTGTCATATTGACAGGGAGGACCTACGAGCAGTACTTC
TRBV7-2	.	TRBD2	TRBJ2-2	15	CASKREGSWTGELFF	TGTGCCAGCAAGCGGGAGGGATCGTGGACCGGGGAGCTGTTTTTT
TRBV28	.	TRBD2	TRBJ2-5	14	CASRSAGGLETQYF	TGTGCCAGCAGATCAGCGGGAGGCCTAGAGACCCAGTACTTC
TRBV5-6	.	TRBD2	TRBJ2-3	16	CASSLTSGRQSDTQYF	TGTGCCAGCAGCCTGACTAGCGGGAGGCAGTCAGATACGCAGTATTTT
TRBV7-3	.	TRBD1	TRBJ2-1	16	CASSLISGTGGNEQFF	TGTGCCAGCAGCTTAATCTCAGGGACAGGGGGCAATGAGCAGTTCTTC
TRBV7-9	.	.	TRBJ1-1	14	CASSTYSGGTEAFF	TGTGCCAGCAGCACGTACTCGGGCGGCACTGAAGCTTTCTTT
TRBV9	once	TRBD2	TRBJ2-1	16	CASSPTLAGGWGEQFF	TGTGCCAGCAGCCCCACCCTAGCGGGAGGATGGGGTGAGCAGTTCTTC
TRBV6-5	.	.	TRBJ2-5	13	CASSQPGQQTQYF	TGTGCCAGCAGTCAACCGGGACAACAGACCCAGTACTTC
TRBV27	.	.	TRBJ2-1	14	CASSLARSYNEQFF	TGTGCCAGCAGTCTAGCGCGTTCCTACAATGAGCAGTTCTTC
TRBV4-1	.	.	TRBJ2-1	17	CASSQEGRVGAYNEQFF	TGCGCCAGCAGCCAAGAGGGGCGGGTGGGAGCCTACAATGAGCAGTTCTTC
TRBV7-8	.	.	TRBJ2-4	15	CASNPDSLAKNIQYF	TGTGCCAGCAACCCCGACAGCTTAGCCAAAAACATTCAGTACTTC
TRBV2	few	TRBD1	TRBJ1-2	12	CASRDGQVGYTF	TGTGCCAGCAGGGACGGACAGGTCGGCTACACCTTC
TRBV5-1	.	.	TRBJ2-3	12	CASSLDLDTQYF	TGCGCCAGCAGCTTGGACTTAGATACGCAGTATTTT
TRBV11-2	.	.	TRBJ1-2	15	CASSLERHLNYGYTF	TGTGCCAGCAGCTTAGAGCGCCACCTCAACTATGGCTACACCTTC
TRBV7-9	.	.	TRBJ2-7	12	CASSPLFYEQYF	TGTGCCAGCAGCCCCCTCTTCTACGAGCAGTACTTC
TRBV5-5	.	.	TRBJ2-2	14	CASSPDTNTGELFF	TGTGCCAGCAGCCCAGACACTAACACCGGGGAGCTGTTTTTT
TRBV11-2	.	TRBD1	TRBJ2-7	15	CASSFGTGGPLEQYF	TGTGCCAGCAGCTTTGGGACAGGGGGACCTCTCGAGCAGTACTTC
TRBV27	.	TRBD1	TRBJ1-2	16	CASSSISGQGASGYTF	TGTGCCAGCAGTTCGATCTCCGGACAGGGGGCGAGTGGCTACACCTTC
TRBV5-8	.	TRBD1	TRBJ2-7	14	CASSLAGTGGEQYF	TGTGCCAGCAGCTTGGCCGGGACAGGGGGCGAGCAGTACTTC
TRBV6-1	.	.	TRBJ2-4	14	CATSGAAELDIQYF	TGTGCCACCTCCGGGGCCGCGGAGTTGGACATTCAGTACTTC
TRBV19	.	.	TRBJ1-4	15	CASDGGERGKEKLFF	TGTGCCAGCGACGGGGGAGAGAGAGGTAAAGAAAAACTGTTTTTT
TRBV27	.	TRBD2	TRBJ2-1	15	CASSLRLAGYNEQFF	TGTGCCAGCAGTCTGCGACTAGCAGGCTACAATGAGCAGTTCTTC
TRBV4-1	.	.	TRBJ2-3	13	CASSQDIGRTQYF	TGCGCCAGCAGCCAAGATATCGGGCGGACGCAGTATTTT
TRBV4-1	.	.	TRBJ2-3	16	CASSQDSRRGRDTQYF	TGCGCCAGCAGCCAAGATTCTCGCAGGGGCAGAGATACGCAGTATTTT
TRBV18	.	.	TRBJ2-1	18	CASSPGIQESDYYNEQFF	TGTGCCAGCTCACCGGGTATCCAGGAATCCGATTACTACAATGAGCAGTTCTTC
TRBV19	few	.	TRBJ1-5	14	CASRDGFYNQPQHF	TGTGCCAGTAGGGACGGCTTCTACAATCAGCCCCAGCATTTT
TRBV27	.	.	TRBJ2-5	12	CASRIEQETQYF	TGTGCCAGCAGAATAGAGCAAGAGACCCAGTACTTC
TRBV6-1	.	.	TRBJ2-5	12	CASRTSKETQYF	TGTGCCAGCAGAACGAGTAAAGAGACCCAGTACTTC
TRBV27	.	.	TRBJ2-7	16	CASSLTPRRGGHEQYF	TGTGCCAGCAGTTTAACCCCAAGACGTGGGGGCCACGAGCAGTACTTC
TRBV6-1	.	.	TRBJ2-1	12	CASGYVYNEQFF	TGTGCCAGCGGATATGTTTACAATGAGCAGTTCTTC
TRBV29-1	few	.	TRBJ1-1	12	CSVQEPNTEAFF	TGCAGCGTACAGGAGCCGAACACTGAAGCTTTCTTT
TRBV7-9	.	.	TRBJ2-7	13	CASSPVVYGEQYF	TGTGCCAGCAGCCCAGTAGTCTACGGCGAGCAGTACTTC
TRBV2	.	.	TRBJ1-1	13	CASTVTVNTEAFF	TGTGCCAGCACCGTTACGGTGAACACTGAAGCTTTCTTT
TRBV28	.	.	TRBJ2-3	15	CASSKGVSGTDTQYF	TGTGCCAGCAGTAAAGGGGTTTCGGGCACAGATACGCAGTATTTT